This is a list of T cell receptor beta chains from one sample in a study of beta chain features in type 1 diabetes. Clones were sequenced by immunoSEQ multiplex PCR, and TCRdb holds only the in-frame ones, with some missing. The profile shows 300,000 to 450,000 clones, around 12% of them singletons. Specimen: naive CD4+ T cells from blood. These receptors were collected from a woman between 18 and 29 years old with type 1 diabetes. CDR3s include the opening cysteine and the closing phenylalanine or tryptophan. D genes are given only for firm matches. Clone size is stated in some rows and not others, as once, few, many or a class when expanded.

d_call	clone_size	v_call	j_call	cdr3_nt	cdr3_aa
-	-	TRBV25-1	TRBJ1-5	TGTGCCAGCAGTGATACTTCTAGCAATCAGCCCCAGCATTTT	CASSDTSSNQPQHF
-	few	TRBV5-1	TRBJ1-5	TGCGCCAGCAGCCCGAACGGGCCGGGGAGGACTAATCAGCCCCAGCATTTT	CASSPNGPGRTNQPQHF
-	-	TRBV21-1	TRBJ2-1	TGTGCCAGCATGCATAGCGGGGGGTTTGATGAGCAGTTCTTC	CASMHSGGFDEQFF
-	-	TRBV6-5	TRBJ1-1	TGTGCCAGCAGAATTTACAGGGCGGGCACTGAAGCTTTCTTT	CASRIYRAGTEAFF
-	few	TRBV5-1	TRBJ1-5	TGCGCCAGCAGCTTGCAGGGTAATAGCAATCAGCCCCAGCATTTT	CASSLQGNSNQPQHF
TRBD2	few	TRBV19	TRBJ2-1	TGTGCCAGTAGCAAGACTAGCGGGAATGAGCAGTTCTTC	CASSKTSGNEQFF
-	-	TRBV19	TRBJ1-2	TGTGCCAGTAGTACGTCGCAGTATGGCTACACCTTC	CASSTSQYGYTF
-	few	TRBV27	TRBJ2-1	TGTGCCAGCAACCGTGGGCCCGAAGTCAATGAGCAGTTCTTC	CASNRGPEVNEQFF
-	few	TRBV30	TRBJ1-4	TGTGCCTGGAGCTTTGGTACCGGGGTCGAAGCTCTGTTTTTT	CAWSFGTGVEALFF
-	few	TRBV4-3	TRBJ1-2	TGCGCCAGCAGCCAGGCAGGAAACTATGGCTACACCTTC	CASSQAGNYGYTF
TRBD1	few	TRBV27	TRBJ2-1	TGTGCCAGCAGACGACAGGGGGCGCGGGATGAGCAGTTCTTC	CASRRQGARDEQFF
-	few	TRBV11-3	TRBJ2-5	TGTGCCAGCAGCTCCGGGGGTAGTCAGGAGACCCAGTACTTC	CASSSGGSQETQYF
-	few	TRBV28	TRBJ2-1	TGTGCCAGCAGCAAGGCAATAAAGACTCGGAATGAGCAGTTCTTC	CASSKAIKTRNEQFF
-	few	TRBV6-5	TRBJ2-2	TGTGCCAGCAAACCTGGGGGGGCTTGGGCCGGGGAGCTGTTTTTT	CASKPGGAWAGELFF